Below, 16 T cell receptor beta chains from the same sample are listed, as sequenced in a study of T cell responses to AZD1222 COVID-19 vaccine. Sequencing was performed with immunoSEQ multiplex PCR; in TCRdb, only in-frame clones are kept and a portion is missing. This sample carries over 45,000 clones, around 83% of them seen once, and the ten largest clones take roughly 19%. The material was peripheral blood, obtained on day 0 of MenACWY control vaccination. The source is an adult in good health.

This clone was seen just once. The rearrangement joins TRBV7-2 to TRBJ2-6; 8 nucleotides match TRBD1. The CDR3 has 18 residues. Trimming took 2 bases from V and 4 from J; bases not matched to a gene: 10. The germline V gene encodes CDR1 SGHTA and CDR2 FQGNSA. CDR3 region: CASSLRQGARAGANVLTF. CDR3 coding DNA: TGTGCCAGCAGCTTAAGGCAGGGGGCCAGAGCCGGGGCCAACGTCCTGACTTTC.

J is TRBJ2-7 and V is TRBV11-2; the D gene is possibly TRBD1 (6 bases). CDR1 is SGHAT and CDR2 is FQNNGV in the germline V gene. This CDR3 comprises 15 residues. Deletions cut 1 base from V and 3 bases from J, with 13 bases between. For the CDR3, the DNA is TGTGCCAGCAGCTTAGTCAGGGGAATAGGCTACGAGCAGTACTTC. It is translated as CASSLVRGIGYEQYF.

The chain couples TRBV29-1 to TRBJ2-1; 15 bases fit TRBD2. The V gene end was trimmed by 3 bases and the J gene end by 3 bases; junction bases not matched to a gene: 18. Per the germline V gene, CDR1 is SQVTM and CDR2 is ANQGSEA. This CDR3 region has 21 residues. CDR3 DNA: TGCAGCGTTGAGACGGACAGGCCGGGACTAGCGGGAGGACCATACTACAATGAGCAGTTCTTC. It encodes CSVETDRPGLAGGPYYNEQFF.

Here the CDR3 reads CASSLTGEAFF. The CDR3 region has the DNA TGTGCCAGCAGCCTCACTGGTGAAGCTTTCTTT. This sequence joins TRBV14 and TRBJ1-1; no clear D. V gave up 4 bases and J gave up 7 bases, with 7 bases separating them. The CDR3 covers 11 residues. CDR1 is SGHDN and CDR2 is FVKESK in the germline V gene.

This chain joins TRBV14 and TRBJ1-1; D is ambiguous. Germline CDR1 reads SGHDN; CDR2 reads FVKESK. The CDR3 covers 16 residues. Trimming pared 1 base from V and 0 bases from J, leaving 12 bases between. CDR3 bases: TGTGCCAGCAGCCAAGGGTTCGGGGTCCTGAACACTGAAGCTTTCTTT. Amino acid sequence: CASSQGFGVLNTEAFF.

The J gene is TRBJ2-3, the V gene TRBV5-1; D gene ambiguous. The CDR3 is made up of 14 amino acids. V dropped 0 bases and J dropped 2 bases, with 7 bases sitting between them. The germline gives CDR1 SGHRS, CDR2 YFSETQ. CDR3 sequence reads: CASSLAHSTDTQYF. The DNA of the CDR3 is TGCGCCAGCAGCTTGGCGCACTCCACAGATACGCAGTATTTT.

The rearrangement joins TRBV29-1 to TRBJ2-1, with 10 bases that match TRBD2. V was pared by 1 base and J by 8 bases, with 11 bases of the junction left unmatched. Germline lookup yields CDR1 SQVTM and CDR2 ANQGSEA. The CDR3 is 16 amino acids. CDR3 loop: CSVEAPLAGEAYEQFF. As DNA, the CDR3 is TGCAGCGTTGAAGCACCTCTAGCGGGAGAAGCTTATGAGCAGTTCTTC.

The rearrangement joins TRBV28 to TRBJ2-5; D unresolved. Germline V CDR1 and CDR2: MDHEN, SYDVKM. V was pared by 8 bases and J by 9 bases, with 16 bases between. The CDR3 loop spans 12 amino acids. The CDR3 reads CASLGGVRPQYF. As DNA, the CDR3 is TGTGCCAGCCTGGGCGGTGTGAGGCCCCAGTACTTC. Full variable domain (remainder filled in from reference TRBV28 and TRBJ2-5): DVKVTQSSRYLVKRTGEKVFLECVQDMDHENMFWYRQDPGLGLRLIYFSYDVKMKEKGDIPEGYSVSREKKERFSLILESASTNQTSMYLCASLGGVRPQYFGPGTRLLVL.

The chain links TRBV5-1 to TRBJ2-7, with a tentative D call TRBD1 (6 bases). Germline V gene lookup returns CDR1 SGHRS and CDR2 YFSETQ. V shed 0 bases and J shed 7 bases, with 11 bases lying between them. The CDR3 extends over 13 amino acids. The CDR3 coding sequence is TGCGCCAGCAGCTTGGAGGCAGGGGTTGAGCAGTACTTC. This codes for CASSLEAGVEQYF.

The CDR3 here is CASRGTASYGYTF. The DNA for the CDR3 is TGTGCCAGCCGCGGGACGGCGAGCTATGGCTACACCTTC. V usage is TRBV25-1 and J usage is TRBJ1-2; the D gene is possibly TRBD1 (5 bases). Germline V CDR1 and CDR2: MGHDK, SYGVNS. Between the trimmed V and J ends, which lost 8 bases and 4 bases, there was a span of 14 bases. The CDR3 is 13 residues long.

This chain uses TRBV10-1 with TRBJ2-1; a weak D match, TRBD2 (5 bases). The CDR3 runs to 15 residues. Looked up from germline, CDR1 is WNHNN and CDR2 is SYGVQD (reference sequence). V lost 8 bases, J lost 3 bases, and 17 bases lay in between. CDR3 sequence reads: CASGLSTKFYNEQFF. The CDR3 DNA reads as TGCGCCAGCGGACTCTCGACTAAATTCTACAATGAGCAGTTCTTC.

This clone came up once. V and J are TRBV9 and TRBJ2-7; tentatively, D is TRBD2 (5 bases). The V gene's germline CDR1 is SGDLS and CDR2 YYNGEE. The CDR3 is 14 amino acids. Between the trimmed V and J ends, which lost 7 bases and 2 bases, there was a span of 16 bases. This CDR3 is CASSTDYLPYEQYF. CDR3 DNA: TGTGCCAGCTCCACTGACTACCTTCCCTACGAGCAGTACTTC.

J is TRBJ2-7 and V is TRBV28, with D unresolved. Germline CDR1 is MDHEN and CDR2 is SYDVKM. V was pared by 6 bases and J by 0 bases, with 15 bases between. CDR3 size: 15 residues. DNA of the CDR3: TGTGCCAGCAGACCATACCACGGAAGCTCCTACGAGCAGTACTTC. This translates into CASRPYHGSSYEQYF.

This chain joins TRBV11-3 and TRBJ2-1; the match to TRBD2 covers 10 bases. Germline values: CDR1 SGHNT, CDR2 YENEEA. V trimming: 1 base; J trimming: 6 bases; junction bases outside the gene matches: 6. CDR3 length: 16 amino acids. CDR3 residues: CASSLVSGGGGNEQFF. The CDR3 coding sequence is TGTGCCAGCAGCTTAGTGAGCGGGGGGGGCGGCAATGAGCAGTTCTTC.

The chain joins TRBV27 to TRBJ1-3, with 8 bases that match TRBD1. V lost 3 bases and J lost 4; bases outside the gene matches: 5. CDR3 length equals 15 residues. In germline, CDR1 is MNHEY, CDR2 SMNVEV (reference sequence). CDR3 protein: CASSFRQGWGNTIYF. CDR3 DNA sequence: TGTGCCAGCAGTTTTCGACAGGGGTGGGGAAACACCATATATTTT.

CDR3 amino acids: CASSEYGRGNTGELFF. The DNA of the CDR3 is TGTGCCAGCAGTGAATATGGCAGGGGGAACACCGGGGAGCTGTTTTTT. The chain couples TRBV25-1 to TRBJ2-2, with D possibly being TRBD1 (6 bases). There are 16 residues in the CDR3. Germline values: CDR1 MGHDK, CDR2 SYGVNS. V lost 0 bases, J lost 1 base, and 9 bases lay in between.